This TCR beta chain is from a study of cytomegalovirus exposure and HLA in healthy donors. There are 12 residues in the CDR3. J gave up 12 bases and V 5 bases, and 5 bases lay outside the gene matches. Germline CDR1 is SGHTA and CDR2 is FQGNSA. Vbeta (60) and Jbeta (13) primers were used in the PCR. Measured with immunoSEQ multiplex PCR; TCRdb has only the in-frame clones, and not every one. The sample carries roughly 200,000 clones, around 85% recorded once. J is TRBJ2-7 and V is TRBV7-2; 12 positions match TRBD2. Specimen: PBMCs. This TCR was recovered from a man aged 45-65 years in good health and CMV-seronegative. The CDR3 sequence is CASSLGLAGPYF. As DNA, the CDR3 is TGTGCCAGCAGCCTCGGACTAGCGGGACCGTACTTC.